The source of this T cell receptor (beta chain) is a study of identical twins (dated by TCRdb to about 2016). Regarding the complete study: To test whether fetal clonotypes persist, the study used deep sequencing on TCR alpha and beta repertoires from monozygotic twins, unrelated adults of various ages, and cord blood. To rule out contamination, the twin experiments were replicated at different times with different library preparation protocols.

Library construction relied on 5' RACE. The sample was run on an Illumina HiSeq 2000. A universal primer binding site was added through template switching, and the final cDNA carried a unique molecular identifier so that TCR cDNA molecules could be counted accurately. Specific primers in the conserved constant-segment region were used to synthesize first-strand cDNA for the TCR alpha and beta chains. To control for contamination, every cDNA library carried two barcodes: a SMART-Mk sample barcode plus Illumina barcodes. TruSeq adapter sequences, together with Illumina sample barcodes, were added in two successive PCR steps. The Illumina HiSeq platform was used with custom primers to sequence TCR alpha and beta cDNA libraries. Processing in the source paper ran as follows. MiGEC was used to process raw reads and extract unique molecular identifiers, and MiXCR was used to find CDR3 positions. Recombination models were inferred per individual with the repgenHMM and IGoR tools using an EM algorithm. The tcR package in R was used for shared clonotype analysis, with sharing normalized by the product of cloneset sizes. To study raw recombination free of thymic and clonal selection effects, out-of-frame nonproductive sequences were analyzed. In TCRdb, the public reads were trimmed at Q25 with fastp and aligned with MiXCR, with productive beta chains retained. Each record represents a unique CDR3 protein, reported with the most common genes and DNA among its rows. The V and J calls and clone size come from TCRdb's table, not from the authors' own analysis. For this sample the table gives over 600,000 distinct CDR3 sequences, of which 20% to 25% were detected only once. The top ten clonotypes cover approximately 4.3% of the sample.

What the study reported, not specific to this receptor: In monozygotic twins, recombination models systematically underestimated out-of-frame TCR alpha sharing, but the models matched the sharing seen between unrelated individuals. A weaker excess of twin sharing was found in beta out-of-frame sequences because the signal-to-noise ratio was lowered by fewer shared sequences. Compared with coincidental sharing between unrelated individuals, an excess of low generation-probability sequences was observed among out-of-frame TCR alpha sequences shared between twins. Because the same donors could not be followed over many years, the conclusions relied on cross-sectional statistical analysis. Abundant cord blood beta clonotypes carried fewer insertions; young adult naive repertoires showed a weaker similar trend, while memory repertoires showed none. Zero-insertion analyses could be partly confounded by invariant T cells such as MAIT and iNKT, though diverse VJ usage argued against such confounding for most clonotypes.

The table lists this clonotype with a few counts. The antigen it recognizes is unknown. Per-base qualities were not stored, and no clone one base away is much larger. Only healthy Caucasian donors were included. The twin cohort comprised three pairs of female monozygotic twins, all aged roughly 18 to 30 years. Peripheral blood mononuclear cells were the source from which RNA for the TCR libraries was isolated. These same data were also listed under a study on T cells expressing NK-cell markers. The second paper states: Three sorted T-cell subsets (CD3+CD56+NKG2C+, CD3+CD56+NKG2C- and CD3+CD56-NKG2C+) from about 8 donors had their TCR beta-chain repertoires profiled. Of the eight sequenced donors, seven were found to be HCMV-seropositive and one was found to be HCMV-seronegative. In several experiments an anti-gammadeltaTCR antibody was added to restrict sorting to alphabetaTCR-expressing T cells. In six donors, the dominant CD3+CD56+NKG2C+ clonotypes were among the top 10 CD8+ clonotypes and accounted for about 1.0-7.0% of CD8+ T cells. Those dominant clonotypes were again the most abundant among CD3+CD56-NKG2C+ cells in a few donors, at roughly 28.3-60.1%. It remained unclear whether the expanded NKG2C-expressing T cell clones were specific for HCMV antigens. Randomly selected healthy volunteers, three men and five women, were used as the eight sequenced donors. HCMV-specific IgG was detected in serum with a commercial ELISA kit to determine HCMV serostatus. Bulk peripheral blood T-cell repertoires were additionally sequenced from unsorted PBMC for six donors. Reads were demultiplexed and grouped by UMI with MIGEC, and clonotypes were assembled and quantified with MiTCR. To exclude erroneous sequences, any TCR cDNA sequence not supported by at least two reads was discarded. The tcR package was used for downstream repertoire analysis, and clonotypes were matched between fractions using CDR3 nucleotide sequence together with V segment. Antigen specificity was annotated against VDJdb with VDJmatch, allowing one amino acid substitution in CDR3.

The clonotype originates from a woman aged 18-29 years in good health. Specimen: PBMCs.

CDR3 protein: CSVEGVNYGYTF. The sequenced DNA: TGCAGCGTGGAGGGGGTTAACTATGGCTACACCTTC. The rearranged chain carries TRBV29-1 and TRBJ1-2; a tentative D call is TRBD1 (6 bases match). The germline V gene yields SQVTM for CDR1 and ANQGSEA for CDR2. The junction shows trimming of 6 bases on V and 1 base on J, plus 9 bases between the germline ends. From its cysteine to its phenylalanine, the CDR3 spans 12 amino acids. The sequence is cut down to CDR3 DNA, 36 bases in frame from base 1.